This section outlines one T cell receptor beta chain sequence together with its context. What it binds is not known. The data were taken from a study of T cell responses to AZD1222 COVID-19 vaccine. Study outcomes and limitations: Nearly half of spike-specific TCRs reportedly go after variant regions that carry no mutations. Seropositivity was recorded at baseline in only 6 or 7 AZD1222 recipients. The donors showed a predominance of white British ancestry and of females, with possible underestimation of clonal diversity. Spike-spanning, vaccine-associated CD4 TCRs were dominant at 160-218 and 743-854.

Germline V lookup: CDR1 MNHEY, CDR2 SVGEGT. V was shortened by 2 bases and J by 2 bases, with 10 bases between the two germline ends. CDR3 length: 14 residues. Produced via immunoSEQ multiplex PCR; TCRdb's table is partial and in-frame only. The sample lists 150,000 or so clones, about nine tenths occurring once. The sequencing here drew on peripheral blood, taken on day 0 of AZD1222 vaccination. This sequence was found in an adult in good health. The V call is TRBV6-2 or TRBV6-3, the J call TRBJ2-7; no clear D gene. The CDR3: CASSYQPPAYEQYF. The CDR3 DNA reads as TGTGCCAGCAGTTACCAGCCACCAGCCTACGAGCAGTACTTC.